This passage covers 18 T cell receptor beta chains from one sample sequenced in a study of blood T cells in healthy people across ages. The authors ran a second PCR of about 7 to 11 cycles using a sample-barcoded 5' primer and a J-beta primer mix. TCRdb re-analysed the 5' RACE reads in MiXCR, keeping a single row per CDR3 protein. This table has nearly 800,000 distinct CDR3 sequences, 20% to 25% appearing once. In addition, the sample was reused for a study of T cells of mothers and their children.

Input material: blood. The receptors were sampled from a boy younger than 18 in good health.

The chain links TRBV27 to TRBJ2-5; tentatively, D is TRBD2 (6 bases). The DNA end lines up better with TRBJ2-7; the J call may be wrong. The CDR3 totals 14 residues. Germline V gene lookup returns CDR1 MNHEY and CDR2 SMNVEV (reference sequence). The CDR3 sequence is CASSTRDLGYEQYF. The CDR3, as DNA: TGTGCCAGCTCAACCCGGGACTTAGGGTACGAGCAGTACTTC.

V gene TRBV28 combines with J gene TRBJ2-7, with D possibly matching TRBD1 (5 bases). V was trimmed by 1 base and J by 2 bases, leaving 9 bases between them. The CDR3 consists of 14 residues. Germline CDR1 and CDR2: MDHEN and SYDVKM. The CDR3 nucleotides are TGTGCCAGCAGTTTATCGGACAAGCCCTACGAGCAGTACTTC. Translated: CASSLSDKPYEQYF.

The V gene is TRBV7-9, the J gene TRBJ2-1; the match to TRBD2 covers 14 bases. This CDR3 is 16 amino acids long. The junction had 5 bases not matched to a gene; V was cut back by 6 bases and J by 4 bases. CDR1 and CDR2 from the germline V gene are SEHNR and FQNEAQ (reference sequence). The DNA of the CDR3 is TGTGCCAGCAGTCCGACTAGCGGGAGGGGATACAATGAGCAGTTCTTC. This codes for CASSPTSGRGYNEQFF.

This clonotype was counted between two and nine times. V and J are TRBV28 and TRBJ1-2; no reliable D call. V was pared by 5 bases and J by 1 base, with 8 bases between. In germline, CDR1 is MDHEN, CDR2 SYDVKM. This CDR3 region has 13 residues. CDR3 sequence (DNA): TGTGCCAGCAGTGACGACTATAACTATGGCTACACCTTC. As protein: CASSDDYNYGYTF.

The chain is built from TRBV2 and TRBJ1-6, with D unresolved. V was trimmed by 8 bases and J by 8 bases, leaving 13 bases between them. The CDR3 loop spans 13 amino acids. From germline, CDR1 is SNHLY and CDR2 FYNNEI. CDR3 protein: CASGRVLDSPLHF. CDR3 nucleotides: TGTGCCAGCGGGAGGGTTCTTGATTCACCCCTCCACTTT.

This rearrangement joins TRBV6-6 to TRBJ2-2; the match to TRBD1 covers 7 bases. Trimming removed 6 bases from V and 2 bases from J; junction bases left unmatched: 6. This CDR3 is 15 amino acids long. Germline CDR1 MNHNY, CDR2 SVGAGI (reference sequence). The CDR3 DNA reads TGTGCCAGCAGAGACAGGGTGGGAAACACCGGGGAGCTGTTTTTT. Translated: CASRDRVGNTGELFF.

CDR3 nucleotides: TGCGCCAGCAGCTTGGTTTGGGGAGCCTCCTACGAGCAGTACTTC. Translated, it gives CASSLVWGASYEQYF. The chain recombines TRBV5-1 with TRBJ2-7; D is possibly TRBD2 (5 bases). The V end was cut by 0 bases, the J end by 0 bases, with 10 bases between. Germline values: CDR1 SGHRS, CDR2 YFSETQ. This CDR3 region has 15 residues. Full variable domain (outside the CDR3, taken from reference TRBV5-1 and TRBJ2-7): KAGVTQTPRYLIKTRGQQVTLSCSPISGHRSVSWYQQTPGQGLQFLFEYFSETQRNKGNFPGRFSGRQFSNSRSEMNVSTLELGDSALYLCASSLVWGASYEQYFGPGTRLTVT.

This clonotype was seen only a few times. The V gene is TRBV20-1, the J gene TRBJ1-6; the D gene is possibly TRBD1 (6 bases). The germline CDR1 and CDR2 sequences are DFQATT and SNEGSKA (reference sequence). The CDR3 runs 18 residues. Trimming pared 3 bases from V and 0 bases from J, leaving 18 bases between. The CDR3: CSASRSTGTSSYNSPLHF. The DNA of the CDR3 is TGCAGTGCTAGCCGATCGACAGGCACTAGCTCCTATAATTCACCCCTCCACTTT.

CDR3 in DNA: TGTGCCAGCAGCTTAGACCCAAGGCCCAATGAGCAGTTCTTC. It encodes CASSLDPRPNEQFF. The chain recombines TRBV7-2 with TRBJ2-1; D remains unclear. In germline, CDR1 is SGHTA, CDR2 FQGNSA. The V end lost 1 base, the J end lost 6 bases, and 10 bases lay between the germline ends. The CDR3 is made up of 14 amino acids.

J is TRBJ2-7 and V is TRBV5-1, with TRBD1 matching over 7 bases. CDR3 length: 13 amino acids. Germline V gene sequence: CDR1 SGHRS, CDR2 YFSETQ. Unmatched junction bases numbered 5, after V lost 4 bases and J lost 4 bases. The CDR3 DNA reads as TGCGCCAGCAGCGCGGACAGGCAATACGAGCAGTACTTC. This sequence encodes CASSADRQYEQYF. The variable domain in full, with the rest retrieved from reference TRBV5-1 and TRBJ2-7, is KAGVTQTPRYLIKTRGQQVTLSCSPISGHRSVSWYQQTPGQGLQFLFEYFSETQRNKGNFPGRFSGRQFSNSRSEMNVSTLELGDSALYLCASSADRQYEQYFGPGTRLTVT.

Many counts were recorded for this clonotype. The chain carries TRBV7-8 and TRBJ2-7, with D unresolved. CDR1 and CDR2 (germline): SGHVS, FQNEAQ. V lost 1 base to trimming and J lost 5 bases, with 3 bases between them. The CDR3 has 11 amino acids. CDR3 region: CASSLVDEQYF. CDR3 sequence (DNA): TGTGCCAGCAGCTTAGTCGACGAGCAGTACTTC.

Of note for this clonotype: A read error may produce the germline difference seen at one junction end. The chain carries TRBV28 and TRBJ1-2; 7 bases align to TRBD1. The CDR3 sequence is 15 residues long. From germline, CDR1 is MDHEN and CDR2 SYDVKM. DNA for the CDR3: TGTGCCAGCAGGCGCCCCGGGACAGCTAACTATCGCTACACCTTC. Its protein is CASRRPGTANYRYTF.

The chain couples TRBV4-3 to TRBJ2-3, with a tentative D call TRBD2 (6 bases). Germline loops: CDR1 LGHNA, CDR2 YSLEER. The CDR3 spans 15 residues. V was pared by 4 bases and J by 0 bases, with 11 bases between. The CDR3 nucleotides read TGCGCCAGCAGCCTGTTGGGGACTAGCACAGATACGCAGTATTTT. Encoded protein: CASSLLGTSTDTQYF.

The sample holds a few counts of this clonotype. V gene TRBV7-9 combines with J gene TRBJ2-3; D may be TRBD1 (6 bases). Germline V CDR1 and CDR2: SEHNR, FQNEAQ (reference sequence). There are 15 residues in the CDR3. V shed 7 bases and J shed 4 bases, with 18 bases lying between them. CDR3 in amino acids: CASTSPWGPADTQYF. The CDR3 DNA reads TGTGCCAGCACCAGCCCGTGGGGGCCAGCAGATACGCAGTATTTT. Full variable domain (outside the CDR3, taken from reference TRBV7-9 and TRBJ2-3): DTGVSQNPRHKITKRGQNVTFRCDPISEHNRLYWYRQTLGQGPEFLTYFQNEAQLEKSRLLSDRFSAERPKGSFSTLEIQRTEQGDSAMYLCASTSPWGPADTQYFGPGTRLTVL.

The V call is TRBV6-6, the J call TRBJ1-6; weak D call: TRBD1 (5 bases). CDR1 is MNHNY and CDR2 is SVGAGI in the germline V gene (reference sequence). Trimming cost V 5 bases and J 8 bases, with 16 bases left between them. This CDR3 is 15 amino acids long. The CDR3 here is CASSLRPGRDSPLHF. The CDR3 DNA reads as TGTGCCAGCAGTCTACGCCCGGGACGAGATTCACCCCTCCACTTT.

This rearrangement joins TRBV28 to TRBJ2-7; 7 nucleotides agree with TRBD1. The CDR3 consists of 15 residues. J lost 7 bases, V lost 6 bases, and 15 bases had no gene match. CDR1 is MDHEN and CDR2 is SYDVKM in the germline V gene. The DNA of the CDR3 is TGTGCCAGCAGCCTCGACAGGGTACGAGTGTGGGAGCAGTACTTC. Encoded protein: CASSLDRVRVWEQYF.

The chain recombines TRBV7-6 with TRBJ2-5, with 7 positions matching TRBD1. The J call may be mistaken, given a closer DNA end match to TRBJ2-1. Germline V gives CDR1 SGHVS, CDR2 FNYEAQ. CDR3 length equals 14 residues. The CDR3 DNA sequence: TGTGCCAGCAGCTGGAGACAGGGAAAAAATGAGCAGTTCTTC. Translated, it gives CASSWRQGKNEQFF.

This clonotype was detected a few times. The genes are TRBV7-3 and TRBJ2-5, with a possible D match to TRBD2 (6 bases). The CDR3 spans 15 residues. Per the germline V gene, CDR1 is SGHTA and CDR2 is FQGTGA. V lost 5 bases and J 5 bases, leaving 18 bases between the germline ends. The CDR3 region is CASSLRGRGGETQYF. The CDR3 DNA sequence: TGTGCCAGCAGCCTCCGTGGTCGTGGAGGGGAGACCCAGTACTTC.